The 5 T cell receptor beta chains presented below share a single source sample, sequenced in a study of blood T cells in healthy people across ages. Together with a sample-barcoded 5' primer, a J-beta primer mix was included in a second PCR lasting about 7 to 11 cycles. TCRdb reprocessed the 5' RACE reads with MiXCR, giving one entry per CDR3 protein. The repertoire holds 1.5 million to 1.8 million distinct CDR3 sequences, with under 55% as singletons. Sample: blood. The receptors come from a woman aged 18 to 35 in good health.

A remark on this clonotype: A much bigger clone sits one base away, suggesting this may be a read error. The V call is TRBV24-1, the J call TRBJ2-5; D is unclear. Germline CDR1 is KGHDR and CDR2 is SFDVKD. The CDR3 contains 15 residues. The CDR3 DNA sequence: TGTGTCACCAGTGATCCTGGACGGGCCCAGGAGACCCAGTACTTC. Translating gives CVTSDPGRAQETQYF.

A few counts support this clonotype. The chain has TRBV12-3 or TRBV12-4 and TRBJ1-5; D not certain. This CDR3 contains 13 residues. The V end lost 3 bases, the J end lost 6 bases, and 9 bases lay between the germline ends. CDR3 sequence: CASSFGVIQPQHF. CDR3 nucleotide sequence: TGTGCCAGCAGTTTTGGGGTAATTCAGCCCCAGCATTTT.

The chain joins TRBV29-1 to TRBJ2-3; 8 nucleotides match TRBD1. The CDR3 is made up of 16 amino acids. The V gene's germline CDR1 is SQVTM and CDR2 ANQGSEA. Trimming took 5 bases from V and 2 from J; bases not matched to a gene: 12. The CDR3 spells CSVNPFQGAPTDTQYF. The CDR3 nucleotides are TGCAGCGTTAACCCGTTCCAGGGGGCCCCCACAGATACGCAGTATTTT.

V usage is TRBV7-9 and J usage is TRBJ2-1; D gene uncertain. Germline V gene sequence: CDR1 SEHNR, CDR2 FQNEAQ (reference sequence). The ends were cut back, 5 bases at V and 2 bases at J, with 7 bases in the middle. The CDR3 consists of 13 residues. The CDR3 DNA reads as TGTGCCAGCAGCCGCCTCACCTACAATGAGCAGTTCTTC. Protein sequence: CASSRLTYNEQFF. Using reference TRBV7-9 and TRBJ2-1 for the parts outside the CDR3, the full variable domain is DTGVSQNPRHKITKRGQNVTFRCDPISEHNRLYWYRQTLGQGPEFLTYFQNEAQLEKSRLLSDRFSAERPKGSFSTLEIQRTEQGDSAMYLCASSRLTYNEQFFGPGTRLTVL.

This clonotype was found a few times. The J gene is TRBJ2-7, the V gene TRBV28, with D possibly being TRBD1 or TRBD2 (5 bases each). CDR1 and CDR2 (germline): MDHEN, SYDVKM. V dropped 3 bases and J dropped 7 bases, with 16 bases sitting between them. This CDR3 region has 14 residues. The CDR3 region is CASSFRGAAGEQYF. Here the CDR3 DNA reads TGTGCCAGCAGTTTTAGGGGAGCCGCAGGGGAGCAGTACTTC. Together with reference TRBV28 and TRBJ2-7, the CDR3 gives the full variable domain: DVKVTQSSRYLVKRTGEKVFLECVQDMDHENMFWYRQDPGLGLRLIYFSYDVKMKEKGDIPEGYSVSREKKERFSLILESASTNQTSMYLCASSFRGAAGEQYFGPGTRLTVT.